This is a list of T cell receptor beta chains from one sample in a study of T cell responses to AZD1222 COVID-19 vaccine. TCRdb's table, derived via immunoSEQ multiplex PCR, lists solely in-frame clones and lacks some. The table includes around 170,000 clones, approximately 91% detected once. Sequences were derived from peripheral blood, sampled on day 0 of AZD1222 vaccination. These receptors were taken from an adult in good health. The conserved cysteine and the conserved F or W are not part of the CDR3 here. Part of the rows lack a size; the others show once, few, many or a class for expanded clones.

V gene	clone size	J gene	CDR3 protein
TRBV3-1/TRBV3-2	NA	TRBJ2-2	ASSQFDRWSGELF
TRBV7-2	NA	TRBJ2-7	ASSLVGWGQDVYEQY
TRBV21-1	NA	TRBJ1-2	ASSKEGGPEPYGYT
TRBV5-6	once	TRBJ2-3	ASSLLLAGSGSTDTQY
TRBV5-5	few	TRBJ2-2	ASSSRGANTGELF
TRBV18	NA	TRBJ1-1	ASSPLNDRVDTEAF
TRBV6-2/TRBV6-3	NA	TRBJ1-5	ASSRDRGNQPQH
TRBV10-3	NA	TRBJ1-6	AISDGSRGSPLH
TRBV27	NA	TRBJ2-1	ASSLDGSIEQF
TRBV19	NA	TRBJ2-5	ASSPLAGPQETQY
TRBV27	NA	TRBJ1-5	ASSRDIYSNQPQH
TRBV7-9	once	TRBJ2-6	ASSLVQSGANVLT